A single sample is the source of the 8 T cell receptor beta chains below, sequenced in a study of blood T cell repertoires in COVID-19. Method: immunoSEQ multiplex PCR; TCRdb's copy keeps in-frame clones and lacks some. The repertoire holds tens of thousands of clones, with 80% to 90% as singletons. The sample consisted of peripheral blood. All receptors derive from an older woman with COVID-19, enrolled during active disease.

The CDR3 sequence is CASSLNTANYGYTF. Here the CDR3 DNA reads TGTGCCAGCAGCTTAAACACCGCTAACTATGGCTACACCTTC. This chain uses TRBV7-2 with TRBJ1-2; D is undetermined. V was cut by 2 bases and J by 0 bases, with 7 bases left in between. Germline loops: CDR1 SGHTA, CDR2 FQGNSA. The CDR3 has 14 amino acids.

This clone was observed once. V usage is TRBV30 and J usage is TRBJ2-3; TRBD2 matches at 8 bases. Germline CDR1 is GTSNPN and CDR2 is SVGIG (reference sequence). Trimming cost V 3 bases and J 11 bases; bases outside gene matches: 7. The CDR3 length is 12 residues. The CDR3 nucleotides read TGTGCCTGGAGGGGGAATAGCGGGAAGCAGTATTTT. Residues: CAWRGNSGKQYF.

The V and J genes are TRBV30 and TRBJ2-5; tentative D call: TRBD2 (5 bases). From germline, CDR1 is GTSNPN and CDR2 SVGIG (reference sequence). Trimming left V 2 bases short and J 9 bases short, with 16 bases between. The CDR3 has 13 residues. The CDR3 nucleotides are TGTGCCTGGAGTCCTCTGAAGGCCGGGGCCCAGTACTTC. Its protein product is CAWSPLKAGAQYF.

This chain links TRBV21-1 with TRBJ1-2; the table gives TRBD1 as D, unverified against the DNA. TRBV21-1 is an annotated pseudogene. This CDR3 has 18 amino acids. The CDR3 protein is CASSPREGRGTHQGGYTF. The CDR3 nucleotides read TGTGCCAGCAGCCCACGCGAGGGTCGAGGGACCCATCAGGGGGGCTACACCTTC.

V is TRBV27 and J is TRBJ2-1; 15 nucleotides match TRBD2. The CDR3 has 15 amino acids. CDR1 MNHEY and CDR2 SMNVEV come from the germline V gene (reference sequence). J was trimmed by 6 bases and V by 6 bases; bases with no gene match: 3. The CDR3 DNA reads TGTGCCAGCAGCCGGACTAGCGGGAGGGCCAATGAGCAGTTCTTC. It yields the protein CASSRTSGRANEQFF.

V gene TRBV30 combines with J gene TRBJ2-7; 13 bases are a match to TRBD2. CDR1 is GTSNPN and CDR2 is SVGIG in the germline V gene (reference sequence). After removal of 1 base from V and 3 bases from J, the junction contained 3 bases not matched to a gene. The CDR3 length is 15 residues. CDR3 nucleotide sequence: TGTGCCTGGAGTGGGACTAGCGGGAGTCTCTACGAGCAGTACTTC. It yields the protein CAWSGTSGSLYEQYF. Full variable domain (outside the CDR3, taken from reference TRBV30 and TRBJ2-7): SQTIHQWPATLVQPVGSPLSLECTVEGTSNPNLYWYRQAAGRGLQLLFYSVGIGQISSEVPQNLSASRPQDRQFILSSKKLLLSDSGFYLCAWSGTSGSLYEQYFGPGTRLTVT.

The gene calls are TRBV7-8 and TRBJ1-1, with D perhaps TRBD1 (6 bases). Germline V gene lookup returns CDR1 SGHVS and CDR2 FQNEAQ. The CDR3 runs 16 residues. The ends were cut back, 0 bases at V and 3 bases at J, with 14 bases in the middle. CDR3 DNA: TGTGCCAGCAGCTTAGCGGGTCAGGGGCGTGACACTGAAGCTTTCTTT. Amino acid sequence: CASSLAGQGRDTEAFF.

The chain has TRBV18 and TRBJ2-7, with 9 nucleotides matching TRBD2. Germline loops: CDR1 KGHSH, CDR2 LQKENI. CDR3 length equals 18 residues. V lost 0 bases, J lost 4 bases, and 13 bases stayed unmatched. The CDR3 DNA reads TGTGCCAGCTCACCACCGATAGCGGGAGTCCTAGGCGGGTACGAGCAGTACTTC. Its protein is CASSPPIAGVLGGYEQYF.